These 21 T cell receptor beta chains originate from one sample sequenced in a study of radiation and T cells in renal cell carcinoma. Time point in this sample: blood 4 weeks post-SBRT, at nephrectomy. Specified treatment: 15 Gy SBRT to primary tumor, nephrectomy 4 weeks later. Measured with immunoSEQ multiplex PCR; TCRdb has only the in-frame clones, and not every one. The table has approximately 65,000 clones, approximately 80% seen once; the top ten hold about 6.4%. Sample: blood, taken from a patient whose treatment included radiotherapy and nephrectomy. These TCRs come from a man aged 55 to 70 with renal cell carcinoma.

The chain links TRBV5-1 to TRBJ2-1, with 7 bases identical to TRBD2. The V segment lost 0 bases and the J segment 8 bases; nucleotides outside the gene matches: 5. The V gene's germline CDR1 is SGHRS and CDR2 YFSETQ. CDR3 length: 14 residues. The CDR3 nucleotides are TGCGCCAGCAGCTTGGGGTCCCGGGAGGATGAGCAGTTCTTC. Amino acid sequence: CASSLGSREDEQFF.

The V and J genes are TRBV18 and TRBJ2-5; TRBD2 matches at 9 bases. Germline CDR1 KGHSH, CDR2 LQKENI. The CDR3 has 17 amino acids. After removal of 2 bases from V and 5 bases from J, the junction contained 12 bases not matched to a gene. The CDR3 here is CASSPYAGGSLLETQYF. DNA for the CDR3: TGTGCCAGCTCACCATATGCGGGGGGGTCCCTTTTGGAGACCCAGTACTTC.

The chain has TRBV7-8 and TRBJ2-1, with D uncertain. Trimming cost V 4 bases and J 4 bases, with 8 bases left between them. The CDR3 covers 13 residues. CDR1 is SGHVS, CDR2 FQNEAQ, per germline. The CDR3 protein is CASSSDTYNEQFF. The CDR3 region has the DNA TGTGCCAGCAGCTCTGACACGTACAATGAGCAGTTCTTC.

The chain employs TRBV9 and TRBJ2-2, with 8 bases that match TRBD2. V shed 3 bases and J 3 bases; nucleotides not matched to a gene: 7. The germline V gene encodes CDR1 SGDLS and CDR2 YYNGEE. The CDR3 is 16 amino acids. The CDR3 loop reads CASSESGGPDTGELFF. The CDR3 bases are TGTGCCAGCAGCGAGAGCGGGGGACCTGACACCGGGGAGCTGTTTTTT.

The chain uses TRBV29-1 and TRBJ1-5, with a possible D match to TRBD1 (6 bases). CDR1 SQVTM and CDR2 ANQGSEA come from the germline V gene. The CDR3 length is 14 residues. Between the trimmed V and J ends, which lost 4 bases and 5 bases, there was a span of 15 bases. DNA of the CDR3: TGCAGCGTTGTTTTCAGGGGCATGGATCAGCCCCAGCATTTT. Translated: CSVVFRGMDQPQHF.

V usage is TRBV29-1 and J usage is TRBJ2-5; the D gene is possibly TRBD2 (6 bases). The CDR3 sequence is 14 residues long. CDR1 is SQVTM, CDR2 ANQGSEA, per germline. V was shortened by 3 bases and J by 4 bases, with 15 bases between the two germline ends. For the CDR3, the DNA is TGCAGCGTTGATATAGGAGGGATGGGAGAGACCCAGTACTTC. This codes for CSVDIGGMGETQYF.

This clone turned up a few times. This chain links TRBV4-3 with TRBJ2-7, with D perhaps matching TRBD1 or TRBD2 (5 bases each). V lost 1 base, J lost 0 bases, and 13 bases lay in between. The CDR3 is made up of 16 amino acids. Germline V gene data show CDR1 as LGHNA and CDR2 as YSLEER. DNA of the CDR3: TGCGCCAGCAGCCAAGCCCCGGGACCGACCTCCTACGAGCAGTACTTC. It is translated as CASSQAPGPTSYEQYF.

V usage is TRBV23-1 and J usage is TRBJ2-5, with 9 nucleotides matching TRBD2. TRBV23-1 is flagged as an ORF with uncertain function. The J segment lost 5 bases and the V segment lost 8 bases, leaving 15 bases of the junction unmatched. The CDR3 is made up of 16 amino acids. The CDR3 region has the DNA TGCGCCAGCCGGAGGGGATGCGGGAGGGCGGTCGAGACCCAGTACTTC. It translates to CASRRGCGRAVETQYF.

As regards this clone: Relative to the germline gene, one junction end is altered; a read error may explain this. DNA of the CDR3: TGTGCCAGCGGTGAGGGACTAGCGGGAAATGAGCAGTTCTTC. This encodes CASGEGLAGNEQFF. This chain links TRBV25-1 with TRBJ2-1, with 13 bases matching TRBD2. Germline V CDR1 and CDR2: MGHDK, SYGVNS. The length of the CDR3 is 14 residues.

This sequence joins TRBV30 and TRBJ2-7; TRBD1 aligns across 7 bases. V shed 5 bases and J 2 bases; nucleotides not matched to a gene: 12. The germline V gene has CDR1 GTSNPN and CDR2 SVGIG (reference sequence). CDR3 size: 15 residues. The CDR3 region is CAWSRQGSRAYEQYV. The CDR3 bases are TGTGCCTGGTCTCGACAGGGAAGTAGGGCCTACGAGCAGTACGTC.

The chain couples TRBV7-2 to TRBJ1-2; D is unresolved. The ends were cut back, 1 base at V and 1 base at J, with 10 bases in the middle. Looked up from germline, CDR1 is SGHTA and CDR2 is FQGNSA. The CDR3 totals 15 residues. Here the CDR3 DNA reads TGTGCCAGCAGCTTAGGAGCGTGGGGTAACTATGGCTACACCTTC. Its translation is CASSLGAWGNYGYTF.

This clone was seen a few times. V usage is TRBV19 and J usage is TRBJ1-2; no definite D call. Trimming stripped 7 bases from V and 6 bases from J, with 12 bases between. This CDR3 is 12 amino acids long. Per the germline V gene, CDR1 is LNHDA and CDR2 is SQIVND (reference sequence). Here the CDR3 reads CASKVMEDGYTF. The CDR3 DNA follows: TGTGCCAGTAAGGTGATGGAAGATGGCTACACCTTC. The full variable domain, with the rest looked up from reference TRBV19 and TRBJ1-2, is DGGITQSPKYLFRKEGQNVTLSCEQNLNHDAMYWYRQDPGQGLRLIYYSQIVNDFQKGDIAEGYSVSREKKESFPLTVTSAQKNPTAFYLCASKVMEDGYTFGSGTRLTVV.

V and J are TRBV30 and TRBJ2-1; D remains ambiguous. CDR1 and CDR2 (germline): GTSNPN, SVGIG (reference sequence). V lost 0 bases to trimming and J lost 8 bases, with 17 bases between them. This CDR3 has 15 residues. The CDR3 coding sequence is TGTGCCTGGAGTGTACAGCTACCCTTCCGCGATGAGCAGTTCTTC. It translates to CAWSVQLPFRDEQFF.

The chain has TRBV6-5 and TRBJ2-7; D is undetermined. This CDR3 spans 13 amino acids. Germline loops: CDR1 MNHEY, CDR2 SVGAGI. The V and J ends lost 4 bases and 5 bases respectively, with 12 bases between them. The CDR3 DNA reads TGTGCCAGCAGTTCTGGACGGCAGAACGAGCAGTACTTC. Its protein product is CASSSGRQNEQYF.

The rearrangement links TRBV6-6 to TRBJ2-1; 7 bases line up with TRBD2. CDR1 MNHNY and CDR2 SVGAGI come from the germline V gene (reference sequence). The CDR3 loop spans 13 amino acids. Trimming cost V 7 bases and J 6 bases; bases outside gene matches: 6. The CDR3 sequence: CASKRASGNEQFF. The CDR3 DNA follows: TGTGCCAGCAAAAGAGCTAGCGGCAATGAGCAGTTCTTC.

The V call is TRBV10-1, the J call TRBJ2-2, with 10 nucleotides matching TRBD1. The CDR3 has 14 residues. CDR1 is WNHNN and CDR2 is SYGVQD in the germline V gene (reference sequence). With 5 bases clipped from V and 6 bases from J, the junction kept 3 bases outside the gene matches. The CDR3 region is CASSRTGGPGELFF. The CDR3 nucleotides are TGCGCCAGCAGTCGGACAGGGGGTCCCGGGGAGCTGTTTTTT.

The rearrangement links TRBV7-9 to TRBJ2-2; tentatively, D is TRBD1 (6 bases). From germline, CDR1 is SEHNR and CDR2 FQNEAQ (reference sequence). V lost 4 bases and J lost 2, with 17 bases in between. This CDR3 is 17 amino acids long. CDR3: CASSWNDRPKNTGELFF. CDR3 DNA: TGTGCCAGCAGCTGGAATGACAGGCCAAAAAACACCGGGGAGCTGTTTTTT. Complete variable domain (other parts from reference TRBV7-9 and TRBJ2-2): DTGVSQNPRHKITKRGQNVTFRCDPISEHNRLYWYRQTLGQGPEFLTYFQNEAQLEKSRLLSDRFSAERPKGSFSTLEIQRTEQGDSAMYLCASSWNDRPKNTGELFFGEGSRLTVL.

This clone was observed once. This chain links TRBV7-3 with TRBJ2-3; unclear D gene. The CDR3 runs 16 residues. V lost 0 bases and J 2 bases, leaving 12 bases between the germline ends. Germline V gene lookup returns CDR1 SGHTA and CDR2 FQGTGA. CDR3 bases: TGTGCCAGCAGCTTAACCGTCACATTAAACACAGATACGCAGTATTTT. Encoded protein: CASSLTVTLNTDTQYF.

This chain links TRBV14 with TRBJ2-1; 8 bases are a match to TRBD1. CDR1 is SGHDN, CDR2 FVKESK, per germline. There are 15 residues in the CDR3. Trimming removed 2 bases from V and 7 bases from J; junction bases left unmatched: 7. CDR3 sequence: CASSQRWTGSNEQFF. Written as DNA, the CDR3 is TGTGCCAGCAGCCAACGATGGACAGGGTCGAATGAGCAGTTCTTC.

The rearrangement links TRBV6-1 to TRBJ2-3, with TRBD2 as a possible D gene (5 bases). Per the germline V gene, CDR1 is MNHNS and CDR2 is SASEGT. The CDR3 contains 15 residues. V was clipped by 6 bases and J by 0 bases, with 13 bases between them. CDR3 region: CASRERSPSTDTQYF. CDR3 nucleotide sequence: TGTGCCAGCAGGGAGCGGAGCCCTAGCACAGATACGCAGTATTTT.

This clone was recorded a few times. The chain links TRBV7-2 to TRBJ2-1, with D maybe TRBD2 (5 bases). Trimming left V 1 base short and J 1 base short, with 8 bases between. The CDR3 length is 15 residues. From germline, CDR1 is SGHTA and CDR2 FQGNSA. The CDR3, as DNA: TGTGCCAGCAGCTTAGTACGGGGATCCTACAATGAGCAGTTCTTC. It is translated as CASSLVRGSYNEQFF. Variable domain in full (rest from reference TRBV7-2 and TRBJ2-1): GAGVSQSPSNKVTEKGKDVELRCDPISGHTALYWYRQSLGQGLEFLIYFQGNSAPDKSGLPSDRFSAERTGGSVSTLTIQRTQQEDSAVYLCASSLVRGSYNEQFFGPGTRLTVL.